Listed below are T cell receptor beta chains from one sample, sequenced in a study of T cells expressing NK-cell markers. TCRdb re-called the 5' RACE reads; one entry per CDR3 protein, DNA not given. The table for this sample gives 550,000 to 600,000 distinct CDR3 sequences. The specimen sequenced was blood T cells: a sorted CD56 or NKG2C T cell subset, CD4+ or CD8+ T cells, or bulk PBMC T cells (not recorded which). The source is a man aged 18 to 35 in good health. The CDR3 runs from the conserved cysteine through the conserved F or W. Each record gives: J gene, V gene, CDR3 protein.

TRBJ1-1 | TRBV2 | CASQKTVPGAEAFF
TRBJ1-2 | TRBV12-3/TRBV12-4 | CASRTGLPYGYTF
TRBJ2-3 | TRBV11-2 | CASVSMGGNTDTQYF
TRBJ2-3 | TRBV7-6 | CASSLSGYSSTDTQYF
TRBJ2-2 | TRBV5-6 | CASSFGTGTTWGTGELFF
TRBJ2-7 | TRBV28 | CASNRGNSYEQYF
TRBJ1-2 | TRBV6-1 | CASSEVGYWDPYTF
TRBJ2-1 | TRBV9 | CASSVVGTSVTNEQFF
TRBJ2-3 | TRBV11-2 | CASRHPPGRGTDTQYF
TRBJ1-6 | TRBV7-2 | CASRGRQSSYNSPLHF
TRBJ1-1 | TRBV12-3/TRBV12-4 | CASSLDRDEAFF
TRBJ1-2 | TRBV29-1 | CSVGGTGGWDGYTF
TRBJ2-5 | TRBV9 | CASSLSGGGQETQYF
TRBJ2-2 | TRBV20-1 | CSATAGQGAPGELFF
TRBJ2-1 | TRBV18 | CASSPPGQSQPNEQFF
TRBJ2-1 | TRBV11-2 | CASSLDPPTATRDEQFF
TRBJ1-2 | TRBV6-1 | CATGGTKANYGYTF
TRBJ1-2 | TRBV20-1 | CSARVSTGGPSEGYTF
TRBJ2-4 | TRBV11-3 | CASSTGQGARNIQYF
TRBJ2-7 | TRBV27 | CASRGPGLAAPIKNYEQYF
TRBJ2-1 | TRBV6-1 | CASSDIWSSGEQFF
TRBJ2-5 | TRBV18 | CASTGTPQETQYF
TRBJ2-3 | TRBV20-1 | CSVESVRDTDTQYF
TRBJ2-1 | TRBV4-3 | CASSQDLVGRGNNEQFF
TRBJ2-5 | TRBV25-1 | CASSVASGGERETQYF
TRBJ2-3 | TRBV7-2 | CASSFQTSGSLRDTQYF
TRBJ2-7 | TRBV5-6 | CASSLDRGHSYEQYF
TRBJ2-1 | TRBV12-3/TRBV12-4 | CASNSKGFYNEQFF
TRBJ2-1 | TRBV5-1 | CASSSRLAGGSSYNEQFF
TRBJ1-5 | TRBV20-1 | CSAKRDGQPRIQPQHF
TRBJ2-7 | TRBV28 | CASRIASGRREQYF
TRBJ1-1 | TRBV10-3 | CAIRDGTKDTEAFF
TRBJ1-6 | TRBV30 | CAWRKQGSSYNSPLHF
TRBJ2-1 | TRBV11-2 | CASSLGVRPNEQFF
TRBJ2-2 | TRBV25-1 | CASRPIRDGNTGELFF
TRBJ2-3 | TRBV20-1 | CSARENRGLAGTDTQYF
TRBJ2-5 | TRBV5-1 | CASTIHVAGRRETQYF
TRBJ2-7 | TRBV28 | CASSPGLAGDEQYF
TRBJ2-2 | TRBV6-1 | CASRTTGYSVGELFF
TRBJ2-3 | TRBV30 | CAWITYTDTQYF
TRBJ2-5 | TRBV18 | CASSPPVLPGVQETQYF
TRBJ2-5 | TRBV7-2 | CASSLSAGLGGETQYF